This is a list of T cell receptor beta chains from one sample in a study of T cells after yellow fever vaccination. TCRdb independently ran MiXCR on the 5' RACE reads; one entry per CDR3 protein. Of some 150,000 distinct CDR3 sequences in the sample, approximately 11% were seen once. Sequenced here: CD8+ T cells sorted from PBMCs, sampled 15 days after the yellow fever booster vaccination. The receptors shown here come from a man aged 18 to 35 who received the YFV17D yellow fever vaccine. Each CDR3 is given with its conserved first and last residue. D genes are given only for firm matches. Not every row has a clone size; where given, it reads once, few, many or a size class.

D: TRBD1
V: TRBV5-5
J: TRBJ2-3
size: many
length: 15
DNA: TGTGCCAGCAGCGGGATACAGGGGGACACAGATACGCAGTATTTT
CDR3: CASSGIQGDTDTQYF

D: TRBD2
V: TRBV27
J: TRBJ2-7
size: few
length: 14
DNA: TGTGCCAGCAGTTTCGGCGGGGGGGCCTACGAGCAGTACTTC
CDR3: CASSFGGGAYEQYF

D: NA
V: TRBV4-3
J: TRBJ2-5
size: many
length: 14
DNA: TGCGCCAGCAGCCGCGAATGGGACGTAGAGACCCAGTACTTC
CDR3: CASSREWDVETQYF

D: NA
V: TRBV11-2
J: TRBJ1-1
size: NA
length: 13
DNA: TGTGCCATCGTTTCGGGGAGTAACACTGAAGCTTTCTTT
CDR3: CAIVSGSNTEAFF

D: NA
V: TRBV20-1
J: TRBJ2-1
size: few
length: 14
DNA: TGCAGTGCTAGAGGCCGAAACTCCTACAATGAGCAGTTCTTC
CDR3: CSARGRNSYNEQFF

D: NA
V: TRBV11-2
J: TRBJ2-5
size: many
length: 16
DNA: TGTGCCAGCAGCCGTCGGGCGGATTTCGTCCAAGAGACCCAGTACTTC
CDR3: CASSRRADFVQETQYF

D: TRBD1
V: TRBV12-3/TRBV12-4
J: TRBJ1-6
size: NA
length: 14
DNA: TGTGCCAGCAGTTACAGGGGGCGCGGATCACCCCTCCACTTT
CDR3: CASSYRGRGSPLHF

D: NA
V: TRBV7-9
J: TRBJ1-1
size: NA
length: 17
DNA: TGTGCCAGCAGCTTAGTATCGGCGGGTGACGTGAACACTGAAGCTTTCTTT
CDR3: CASSLVSAGDVNTEAFF

D: NA
V: TRBV13
J: TRBJ1-4
size: few
length: 14
DNA: TGTGCCAGCGGGCAAGGGATTATGAATGAAAAACTGTTTTTT
CDR3: CASGQGIMNEKLFF

D: NA
V: TRBV30
J: TRBJ2-1
size: few
length: 16
DNA: TGTGCCTGGAGTGTGGGGGCCGGCGGGTCCTACAATGAGCAGTTCTTC
CDR3: CAWSVGAGGSYNEQFF

D: TRBD1
V: TRBV29-1
J: TRBJ1-2
size: few
length: 19
DNA: TGCAGCGTTGAGCCTATCTTATCGGACAGGGTTTATAAGGACTATGGCTACACCTTC
CDR3: CSVEPILSDRVYKDYGYTF

D: NA
V: TRBV7-2
J: TRBJ2-2
size: many
length: 15
DNA: TGTGCCAGCAGCTTAGTTCCGCCACCCACCGGGGAGCTGTTTTTT
CDR3: CASSLVPPPTGELFF

D: TRBD2
V: TRBV4-1
J: TRBJ2-7
size: few
length: 18
DNA: TGCGCCAGCAGCCAAGATCCCCAGCTAGCGGGGTTCGACTACGAGCAGTACTTC
CDR3: CASSQDPQLAGFDYEQYF

D: TRBD1
V: TRBV29-1
J: TRBJ1-2
size: few
length: 12
DNA: TGCAGCGCAAGACAGGGCGTCTATGGCTACACCTTC
CDR3: CSARQGVYGYTF

D: TRBD1
V: TRBV28
J: TRBJ1-2
size: many
length: 17
DNA: TGTGCCAGCAGTTTATGGGTAGGGGGCGCGGTAGACTATGGCTACACCTTC
CDR3: CASSLWVGGAVDYGYTF

D: NA
V: TRBV4-3
J: TRBJ1-2
size: NA
length: 17
DNA: TGCGCCAGCAGCCAAGTGAAGGACGGCGCGACTAACTATGGCTACACCTTC
CDR3: CASSQVKDGATNYGYTF

D: NA
V: TRBV11-1
J: TRBJ2-2
size: NA
length: 16
DNA: TGTGCCAGCAGACCAACCTGGCAGGGGTGGACCGGGGAGCTGTTTTTT
CDR3: CASRPTWQGWTGELFF

D: NA
V: TRBV27
J: TRBJ1-1
size: few
length: 14
DNA: TGTGCCAGCAGTGGGGGGGTCATGAACACTGAAGCTTTCTTT
CDR3: CASSGGVMNTEAFF

D: NA
V: TRBV7-8
J: TRBJ1-6
size: many
length: 14
DNA: TGTGCCAGCGGGTCAGGGATCTGGAATTCACCCCTCCACTTT
CDR3: CASGSGIWNSPLHF

D: NA
V: TRBV5-1
J: TRBJ2-2
size: few
length: 15
DNA: TGCGCCAGCAGCTTCCGGACGGAGAACACCGGGGAGCTGTTTTTT
CDR3: CASSFRTENTGELFF

D: NA
V: TRBV20-1
J: TRBJ2-1
size: few
length: 13
DNA: TGCAGTGCCCCAGAGTTGTCCTACAATGAGCAGTTCTTC
CDR3: CSAPELSYNEQFF

D: NA
V: TRBV6-6
J: TRBJ1-2
size: few
length: 13
DNA: TGTGCCAGCAGCCCTACGCCGAACTATGGCTACACCTTC
CDR3: CASSPTPNYGYTF

D: NA
V: TRBV9
J: TRBJ1-3
size: NA
length: 13
DNA: TGTGCCAGCAGAGGGGTCCCTGGAGACACCATATATTTT
CDR3: CASRGVPGDTIYF

D: NA
V: TRBV7-9
J: TRBJ2-7
size: many
length: 14
DNA: TGTGCCAGCAGCTTTGGTGTAGGGAAGCACGAGCAGTACTTC
CDR3: CASSFGVGKHEQYF

D: NA
V: TRBV12-3/TRBV12-4
J: TRBJ2-1
size: many
length: 14
DNA: TGTGCCAGCAGTTTAGCTTACAGCTACAATGAGCAGTTCTTC
CDR3: CASSLAYSYNEQFF

D: TRBD1
V: TRBV19
J: TRBJ2-1
size: NA
length: 15
DNA: TGTGCCAGTAGTGTCTCCGGGACAGCTTACAATGAGCAGTTCTTC
CDR3: CASSVSGTAYNEQFF

D: NA
V: TRBV6-4
J: TRBJ1-1
size: many
length: 15
DNA: TGTGCCAGCAGTGACTCGATTGAAAGGGTCGGTGAAGCTTTCTTT
CDR3: CASSDSIERVGEAFF

D: NA
V: TRBV7-9
J: TRBJ2-3
size: many
length: 11
DNA: TGTGCCAGCAGGAGTGGAGATACGCAGTATTTT
CDR3: CASRSGDTQYF

D: NA
V: TRBV10-3
J: TRBJ2-7
size: many
length: 13
DNA: TGTGCCATCGAGGGGGAGTCCTCCTACGAGCAGTACTTC
CDR3: CAIEGESSYEQYF

D: TRBD1
V: TRBV7-9
J: TRBJ1-1
size: NA
length: 15
DNA: TGTGCCAGCAGCGCAACCTACAGGGGTAACACTGAAGCTTTCTTT
CDR3: CASSATYRGNTEAFF

D: TRBD2
V: TRBV11-1
J: TRBJ2-1
size: few
length: 17
DNA: TGTGCCAGCAGTTCCCCGGGACTAGGGGCCTCCTACAATGAGCAGTTCTTC
CDR3: CASSSPGLGASYNEQFF

D: NA
V: TRBV7-6
J: TRBJ2-7
size: few
length: 14
DNA: TGTGCCAGCAGCTTAGGAGGCTCACCCTACGAGCAGTACTTC
CDR3: CASSLGGSPYEQYF

D: TRBD2
V: TRBV10-2
J: TRBJ2-3
size: few
length: 18
DNA: TGCGCCAGCAGTGAGCCGAACCCGACTAGCGGGGGGCCAGATACGCAGTATTTT
CDR3: CASSEPNPTSGGPDTQYF

D: TRBD1
V: TRBV20-1
J: TRBJ2-7
size: NA
length: 14
DNA: TGCAGTGCTAGAGCCGACAGGGGAACCTACGAGCAGTACTTC
CDR3: CSARADRGTYEQYF

D: NA
V: TRBV29-1
J: TRBJ1-1
size: few
length: 13
DNA: TGCAGCGTTGAACAGGGCGGTGGGACTGAAGCTTTCTTT
CDR3: CSVEQGGGTEAFF

D: NA
V: TRBV12-3/TRBV12-4
J: TRBJ2-4
size: few
length: 16
DNA: TGTGCCAGCAGTTTAGCGCAGGGTGAGGCCAAAAACATTCAGTACTTC
CDR3: CASSLAQGEAKNIQYF

D: NA
V: TRBV20-1
J: TRBJ2-5
size: NA
length: 11
DNA: TGCAGTGCTAGGATCCCAGAGACCCAGTACTTC
CDR3: CSARIPETQYF

D: NA
V: TRBV2
J: TRBJ1-1
size: many
length: 13
DNA: TGTGCCAGCAGTGAAGCCCCAGGCACTGAAGCTTTCTTT
CDR3: CASSEAPGTEAFF

D: NA
V: TRBV29-1
J: TRBJ2-5
size: few
length: 10
DNA: TGCAGCGCTATCAAAGAGACCCAGTACTTC
CDR3: CSAIKETQYF

D: NA
V: TRBV5-4
J: TRBJ2-1
size: many
length: 16
DNA: TGTGCCAGCAGCTTGGGTAGCCCCAGCTCCTACAATGAGCAGTTCTTC
CDR3: CASSLGSPSSYNEQFF

D: TRBD2
V: TRBV11-2
J: TRBJ2-7
size: many
length: 14
DNA: TGTGCCAGGAGGTCCGGGACTAGCCGCCACGAGCAGTACTTC
CDR3: CARRSGTSRHEQYF

D: NA
V: TRBV12-3/TRBV12-4
J: TRBJ2-5
size: few
length: 11
DNA: TGTGCCAGCAGTTTAGGTGGCGCCCAGTACTTC
CDR3: CASSLGGAQYF

D: NA
V: TRBV12-3/TRBV12-4
J: TRBJ1-5
size: few
length: 13
DNA: TGTGCCAGCAGCAACAGCCCCGGACAGCCCCAGCATTTT
CDR3: CASSNSPGQPQHF

D: NA
V: TRBV27
J: TRBJ2-7
size: few
length: 16
DNA: TGTGCCAGCAGCCCTCAGGCGGGCAGGCCACCCTACGAGCAGTACTTC
CDR3: CASSPQAGRPPYEQYF

D: NA
V: TRBV19
J: TRBJ2-3
size: few
length: 12
DNA: TGTGCCAGTAGTGGAATTGCAGATACGCAGTATTTT
CDR3: CASSGIADTQYF

D: TRBD2
V: TRBV6-2/TRBV6-3
J: TRBJ2-5
size: NA
length: 15
DNA: TGTGCCAGCAGTTACTCGAAAGCGGGGCAAGAGACCCAGTACTTC
CDR3: CASSYSKAGQETQYF

D: TRBD1
V: TRBV6-5
J: TRBJ2-1
size: NA
length: 16
DNA: TGTGCCAGCAGTAACCCGGACAGGAGCGTCTCTGATGAGCAGTTCTTC
CDR3: CASSNPDRSVSDEQFF

D: NA
V: TRBV9
J: TRBJ2-7
size: many
length: 14
DNA: TGTGCCAGCAGCCCCGGGACATCCTCCTACGAGCAGTACTTC
CDR3: CASSPGTSSYEQYF

D: NA
V: TRBV7-9
J: TRBJ1-1
size: few
length: 16
DNA: TGTGCCAGCAGCTCCACGGGGGGAGGACTGAACACTGAAGCTTTCTTT
CDR3: CASSSTGGGLNTEAFF

D: NA
V: TRBV6-5
J: TRBJ2-6
size: NA
length: 15
DNA: TGTGCCAGCAGCCTATCCTTGGACGGGGCCAACGTCCTGACTTTC
CDR3: CASSLSLDGANVLTF

D: TRBD2
V: TRBV4-3
J: TRBJ2-3
size: NA
length: 15
DNA: TGCGCCAGCAGCCCCCGGGGGGGCGGTACAGATACGCAGTATTTT
CDR3: CASSPRGGGTDTQYF

D: NA
V: TRBV29-1
J: TRBJ2-1
size: NA
length: 16
DNA: TGCAGCGTTGCTCTAGATCAGGCTAGCTCCTACAATGAGCAGTTCTTC
CDR3: CSVALDQASSYNEQFF

D: NA
V: TRBV7-6
J: TRBJ2-5
size: few
length: 14
DNA: TGTGCCAGCAGCTCCACTGACAGCCCCCGGGACCAGTACTTC
CDR3: CASSSTDSPRDQYF